Included here is one T cell receptor beta chain sequence, with context. Antigen unknown. The sample comes from a study of OX40 agonist ivuxolimab in advanced cancers. Study summary: Participants averaged approximately 60 years of age (range 23 to 79) and were 75% to 90% male.

CDR3 length: 13 amino acids. Trimming removed 5 bases at V and 5 bases at J, with 13 bases between. Germline V gives CDR1 MNHNS, CDR2 SASEGT. Repertoires were generated with immunoSEQ multiplex PCR, while TCRdb's copy carries only in-frame clones and drops some. This sample carries approximately 31,000 clones, over 75% of them seen once, and the ten largest clones take roughly 50%. Study-wide results and caveats: By week 6 at 0.1 to 3.0 mg/kg, blood CD4+ and CD8+ T cells had expanded clonally. Also present in some nonresponders was a low level of normalized T-cell clonal expansion. In CD8+ T cells, expanded clones were on average more numerous than in CD4+.

The input for sequencing was CD4+ or CD8+ T cells sorted from blood, taken in a trial of the OX40 agonist ivuxolimab. This chain uses TRBV6-1 with TRBJ2-7; the D gene is possibly TRBD1 (6 bases). The receptor was derived from an adult with an advanced solid tumor such as melanoma, head and neck, liver or kidney cancer. In DNA, the CDR3 is TGTGCCAGCAGTACACAGGGTTTCGACGAGCAGTACTTC. It is translated as CASSTQGFDEQYF.